The 9 T cell receptor beta chains listed next were all sequenced from one sample in a study of T-cell reconstitution after alpha-beta-depleted transplantation in children. The authors prepared the TCRbeta library with unique molecular identifiers. Via MiXCR, TCRdb re-called the PCR reads, giving one row per CDR3 protein. The table shows 500,000 to 650,000 distinct CDR3 sequences, with roughly 11% occurring only once. This sample comprised PBMCs, mostly from graft donor cells, obtained 180 days after TCRalphabeta/CD19-depleted stem cell transplant. These receptors were obtained from a female patient aged 2-15 years who had a stem cell transplant for aplastic anemia, so the T cells may come from the graft donor.

This clonotype has just a few counts. This rearrangement joins TRBV14 to TRBJ2-3; 10 bases match TRBD1. CDR1 SGHDN and CDR2 FVKESK come from the germline V gene. J lost 0 bases, V lost 2 bases, and 5 bases had no gene match. This CDR3 contains 17 residues. For the CDR3, the DNA is TGTGCCAGCAGCCAACGACAGGGGGCGCGGAGCACAGATACGCAGTATTTT. This gives the protein CASSQRQGARSTDTQYF.

The J gene is TRBJ2-6, the V gene TRBV19, with D perhaps TRBD1 (5 bases). The V and J ends lost 6 bases and 0 bases respectively, with 12 bases between them. The CDR3 is 16 residues long. The germline gives CDR1 LNHDA, CDR2 SQIVND (reference sequence). The CDR3 reads CASRDILYSGANVLTF. CDR3 bases: TGTGCCAGTAGGGACATCCTCTACTCTGGGGCCAACGTCCTGACTTTC.

The chain couples TRBV28 to TRBJ1-5; D unclear. This CDR3 has 15 amino acids. Germline CDR1 MDHEN, CDR2 SYDVKM. V was trimmed by 4 bases and J by 8 bases, leaving 18 bases between them. The CDR3 DNA is TGTGCCAGCAGTTCGGGTTTACTTCGTGGGGAGCCCCAGCATTTT. The encoded protein is CASSSGLLRGEPQHF.

This clonotype came up a few times. This sequence joins TRBV5-1 and TRBJ1-1; D call uncertain. The CDR3 loop spans 12 amino acids. Trimming removed 4 bases from V and 2 bases from J, with 6 bases in between. Germline V gene sequence: CDR1 SGHRS, CDR2 YFSETQ. The CDR3 DNA sequence: TGCGCCAGCAGCGCAAGCAACACTGAAGCTTTCTTT. Translating it yields CASSASNTEAFF.

The J gene is TRBJ2-3, the V gene TRBV4-2, with 12 positions matching TRBD2. CDR1 and CDR2 from the germline V gene are LGHNA and YNFKEQ. The trim removed 4 bases at V and 2 bases at J, leaving 10 bases unmatched. The CDR3 is made up of 18 amino acids. The CDR3, as DNA: TGTGCCAGCAGCCTGACTACTAGCGGGAGGACCTCCACAGATACGCAGTATTTT. Its protein is CASSLTTSGRTSTDTQYF.

There are a few counts of this clonotype. This chain connects TRBV25-1 to TRBJ2-1; D is perhaps TRBD1 (7 bases). This CDR3 has 16 residues. The germline CDR1 and CDR2 sequences are MGHDK and SYGVNS. The germline V and J ends were trimmed by 4 bases and 0 bases, with 13 bases remaining between them. The CDR3 protein is CASSVLQGGSYNEQFF. For the CDR3, the DNA is TGTGCCAGCAGTGTATTGCAGGGGGGCTCCTACAATGAGCAGTTCTTC.

This clonotype has more than one count but fewer than ten. The chain has TRBV10-3 and TRBJ2-7; 9 nucleotides agree with TRBD1. CDR1 is ENHRY, CDR2 SYGVKD, per germline. This CDR3 contains 16 residues. After removal of 6 bases from V and 0 bases from J, the junction contained 9 bases not matched to a gene. CDR3 nucleotide sequence: TGTGCCATCAGGAAGGTGAGGGACAGGGACTCCTACGAGCAGTACGTC. Translating gives CAIRKVRDRDSYEQYV.

This clonotype was counted only a few times. The chain couples TRBV20-1 to TRBJ2-3; no firm D call. Per germline, CDR1 DFQATT and CDR2 SNEGSKA (reference sequence). V was clipped by 3 bases and J by 4 bases, with 8 bases between them. The CDR3 extends over 12 amino acids. The CDR3, as DNA: TGCAGTGCTAGCGAGAGAGCAGATACGCAGTATTTT. This codes for CSASERADTQYF.

The J gene is TRBJ1-3, the V gene TRBV3-1; D unclear. V lost 7 bases to trimming and J lost 4 bases, with 14 bases between them. The CDR3 contains 14 residues. CDR1 is LGHDT and CDR2 is YNNKEL in the germline V gene (reference sequence). CDR3 in DNA: TGTGCCAGCACCCCAACGGACGGGGGAAACACCATATATTTT. As protein: CASTPTDGGNTIYF.